The rows below give T cell receptor beta chains drawn from one sample of a study of blood T cell repertoires in COVID-19. Data came from immunoSEQ multiplex PCR; TCRdb stores just in-frame clones and leaves some out. The repertoire holds 150,000 to 200,000 clones, just under 85% seen once, with 20% to 25% in the top ten. Material: peripheral blood. The receptors stem from an elderly woman with acute or convalescent COVID-19. CDR3s include the opening cysteine and the closing phenylalanine or tryptophan. Fields, in order: J gene, clone size, V gene, D gene, CDR3 protein, CDR3 DNA. A D gene is named only where the DNA matches it firmly. Clone size is stated in some rows and not others, as once, few, many or a class when expanded.

TRBJ2-7,NA,TRBV30,TRBD1,CAWSVQQGNEQYF,TGTGCCTGGAGTGTACAACAGGGGAACGAGCAGTACTTC
TRBJ2-7,NA,TRBV19,TRBD2,CASSIEGGLAVYEQYF,TGTGCCAGTAGTATAGAAGGGGGACTAGCGGTGTACGAGCAGTACTTC
TRBJ1-5,few,TRBV29-1,NA,CSVGEGVGYNQPQHF,TGCAGCGTTGGGGAGGGAGTTGGGTACAATCAGCCCCAGCATTTT
TRBJ2-7,NA,TRBV6-2/TRBV6-3,NA,CASSSPYYEQYF,TGTGCCAGCAGTTCCCCGTATTACGAGCAGTACTTC
TRBJ2-5,NA,TRBV11-2,TRBD2,CASSTGTSGSWETQYF,TGTGCCAGCAGCACGGGGACTAGCGGGAGTTGGGAGACCCAGTACTTC
TRBJ2-7,NA,TRBV29-1,NA,CSVAPGQKPYEQYF,TGCAGCGTTGCCCCCGGACAAAAACCCTACGAGCAGTACTTC
TRBJ1-5,NA,TRBV27,TRBD1,CASSQSGTGVGQPQHF,TGTGCCAGCAGTCAATCCGGGACAGGGGTCGGTCAGCCCCAGCATTTT
TRBJ2-2,NA,TRBV25-1,NA,CASRWEDTGELFF,TGTGCCAGCAGATGGGAGGACACCGGGGAGCTGTTTTTT
TRBJ2-1,few,TRBV6-6,NA,CASTPRLGAQGEQFF,TGTGCCAGCACTCCCAGGCTAGGGGCTCAGGGTGAGCAGTTCTTC
TRBJ2-2,NA,TRBV28,TRBD1,CASSLPGTGPTGELFF,TGTGCCAGCAGTTTACCCGGGACAGGGCCCACCGGGGAGCTGTTTTTT
TRBJ2-1,once,TRBV25-1,TRBD1,CASSRGYRQFF,TGTGCCAGCAGCAGGGGGTATAGGCAGTTCTTC
TRBJ1-2,few,TRBV2,NA,CASVGGTWGYTF,TGTGCCAGTGTGGGGGGGACTTGGGGCTACACCTTC
TRBJ2-5,NA,TRBV27,NA,CASSNGDSKTQYF,TGTGCCAGCAGTAACGGGGATTCGAAGACCCAGTACTTC
TRBJ2-2,NA,TRBV4-3,TRBD1,CASSHDRGHTGELFF,TGCGCCAGCAGCCACGACAGGGGGCACACCGGGGAGCTGTTTTTT
TRBJ1-1,NA,TRBV11-3,NA,CASSRNMNTEAFF,TGTGCCAGCAGCCGCAACATGAACACTGAAGCTTTCTTT
TRBJ1-1,NA,TRBV7-6,NA,CASSLAQGSTEAFF,TGTGCCAGCAGCTTAGCGCAGGGGAGCACTGAAGCTTTCTTT
TRBJ1-2,few,TRBV28,NA,CASSQTRRGGYTF,TGTGCCAGCAGTCAAACCCGCAGGGGTGGCTACACCTTC
TRBJ1-5,NA,TRBV6-6,TRBD1,CASSTGQGLANQPQHF,TGTGCCAGCAGCACCGGACAGGGGTTAGCAAATCAGCCCCAGCATTTT
TRBJ1-4,NA,TRBV5-1,TRBD1,CASSLATGFGEKLFF,TGCGCCAGCAGCTTGGCGACAGGGTTCGGTGAAAAACTGTTTTTT
TRBJ2-7,NA,TRBV7-6,NA,CASSFGLPDSFYEQYF,TGTGCCAGCAGCTTTGGCCTCCCGGACTCGTTCTACGAGCAGTACTTC
TRBJ1-2,NA,TRBV6-4,NA,CASSDGPSTYGYTF,TGTGCCAGCAGTGATGGGCCTTCAACGTATGGCTACACCTTC
TRBJ2-1,NA,TRBV24-1,TRBD2,CATSDPGRASGNEQFF,TGTGCCACCAGTGACCCCGGGAGGGCCTCGGGGAATGAGCAGTTCTTC
TRBJ2-1,once,TRBV7-2,TRBD2,CASSLAGTSGIYNEQFF,TGTGCCAGCAGCTTAGCCGGGACTAGCGGAATATACAATGAGCAGTTCTTC
TRBJ2-7,NA,TRBV28,NA,CASSLRQVPSSYEQYF,TGTGCCAGCAGTCTTAGACAGGTCCCCAGCTCCTACGAGCAGTACTTC
TRBJ1-2,NA,TRBV7-2,TRBD1,CASSRDRADYGYTF,TGTGCCAGCAGCAGAGACAGGGCGGACTATGGCTACACCTTC
TRBJ2-7,few,TRBV27,NA,CASSSWGTGAYEQYF,TGTGCCAGCAGTTCCTGGGGGACTGGAGCCTACGAGCAGTACTTC
TRBJ2-1,NA,TRBV6-2/TRBV6-3,TRBD2,CASSYQREAFRDYNEQFF,TGTGCCAGCAGTTATCAACGGGAGGCCTTCCGTGATTACAATGAGCAGTTCTTC
TRBJ2-2,NA,TRBV11-3,TRBD2,CASSLDGSGRPGELFF,TGTGCCAGCAGCTTAGACGGTAGCGGGAGACCCGGGGAGCTGTTTTTT
TRBJ1-6,NA,TRBV6-5,NA,CASNRSSYNSPLHF,TGTGCCAGCAACAGGAGCTCCTATAATTCACCCCTCCACTTT
TRBJ1-2,NA,TRBV6-2/TRBV6-3,NA,CASSTPGLEKRNYGYTF,TGTGCCAGCAGTACCCCGGGACTCGAAAAAAGGAACTATGGCTACACCTTC
TRBJ2-1,NA,TRBV6-2/TRBV6-3,TRBD2,CASSRPGLGYNEQFF,TGTGCCAGCAGTCGACCGGGACTAGGATACAATGAGCAGTTCTTC
TRBJ1-2,NA,TRBV20-1,NA,CSARPSYGYTF,TGCAGTGCTAGGCCGAGCTATGGCTACACCTTC
TRBJ2-1,once,TRBV6-2/TRBV6-3,TRBD2,CASSRRGLAGVAQFF,TGTGCCAGCAGCCGTCGGGGACTAGCGGGAGTGGCGCAGTTCTTC
TRBJ2-1,NA,TRBV5-1,NA,CASSLSYNEQFF,TGCGCCAGCAGCTTGTCTTACAATGAGCAGTTCTTC
TRBJ2-7,once,TRBV29-1,NA,CSVEDLGGTSYEQYF,TGCAGCGTTGAAGATCTCGGAGGGACCTCCTACGAGCAGTACTTC
TRBJ1-2,once,TRBV10-2,TRBD1,CASSDQRTGYGYTF,TGCGCCAGCAGTGACCAGAGGACAGGGTATGGCTACACCTTC
TRBJ1-5,NA,TRBV2,NA,CASSKLNQPQHF,TGTGCCAGCAGTAAACTAAATCAGCCCCAGCATTTT
TRBJ2-7,NA,TRBV27,TRBD2,CASSLPGTSGHEQYF,TGTGCCAGCAGTTTACCCGGGACTAGCGGGCACGAGCAGTACTTC
TRBJ2-5,NA,TRBV18,NA,CASSLLLGLQETQYF,TGTGCCAGCTCACTCCTTCTGGGGCTACAAGAGACCCAGTACTTC
TRBJ1-5,once,TRBV7-2,NA,CASSSQGNQPQHF,TGTGCCAGCAGCTCACAGGGTAATCAGCCCCAGCATTTT
TRBJ2-2,few,TRBV5-6,TRBD1,CASRRQGVSGELFF,TGTGCCAGTAGAAGACAGGGGGTGAGCGGGGAGCTGTTTTTT
TRBJ1-6,NA,TRBV30,NA,CAWSPSNSPLHF,TGTGCCTGGAGTCCTAGCAATTCACCCCTCCACTTT
TRBJ1-1,NA,TRBV6-5,NA,CASRRVSGVTEAFF,TGTGCCAGCAGGAGGGTTAGTGGGGTTACTGAAGCTTTCTTT